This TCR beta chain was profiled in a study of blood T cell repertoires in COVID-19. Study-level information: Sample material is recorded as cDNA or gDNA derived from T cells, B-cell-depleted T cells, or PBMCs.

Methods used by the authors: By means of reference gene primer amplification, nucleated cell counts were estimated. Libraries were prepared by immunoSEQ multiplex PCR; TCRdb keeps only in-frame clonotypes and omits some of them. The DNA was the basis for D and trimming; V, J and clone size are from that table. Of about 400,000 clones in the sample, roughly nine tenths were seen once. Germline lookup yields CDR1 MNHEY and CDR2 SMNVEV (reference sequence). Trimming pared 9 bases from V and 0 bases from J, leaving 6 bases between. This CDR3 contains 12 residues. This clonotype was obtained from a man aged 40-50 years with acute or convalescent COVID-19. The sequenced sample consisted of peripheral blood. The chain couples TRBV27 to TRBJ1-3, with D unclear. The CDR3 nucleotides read TGTGCCAGTGGGAGCTCTGGAAACACCATATATTTT. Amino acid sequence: CASGSSGNTIYF.